Below are 5 T cell receptor beta chains sequenced from a single sample in a study of T cell responses to AZD1222 COVID-19 vaccine. The method was immunoSEQ multiplex PCR; TCRdb's version includes in-frame clones alone and lacks a portion of them. Among roughly 100,000 clones listed, more than 75% were seen once. The sample consisted of peripheral blood, taken on day 0 of AZD1222 vaccination. These TCRs come from an adult in good health.

The rearrangement links TRBV27 to TRBJ2-7; 8 bases align to TRBD1. V trimming: 7 bases; J trimming: 5 bases; junction bases outside the gene matches: 19. The length of the CDR3 is 17 residues. Looked up from germline, CDR1 is MNHEY and CDR2 is SMNVEV (reference sequence). The CDR3 region has the DNA TGTGCCAGCAAGGGACAGGTCTCATCCCCCCGTGTCAACGAGCAGTACTTC. Protein sequence: CASKGQVSSPRVNEQYF.

This chain joins TRBV6-5 and TRBJ2-1, with 7 bases that match TRBD2. V was pared by 4 bases and J by 2 bases, with 5 bases of the junction left unmatched. Germline-derived CDR1 and CDR2 are MNHEY and SVGAGI. The CDR3 has 15 amino acids. CDR3 DNA: TGTGCCAGCAGTTGGCAAGCGGGACCCTACAATGAGCAGTTCTTC. Its protein is CASSWQAGPYNEQFF.

V usage is TRBV30 and J usage is TRBJ2-7, with 10 bases fitting TRBD2. Germline values: CDR1 GTSNPN, CDR2 SVGIG (reference sequence). The V and J ends lost 4 bases and 1 base, in that order; junction bases with no gene match: 4. The CDR3 spans 14 residues. The CDR3: CAWNPGLASYEQYF. The CDR3 nucleotides read TGTGCCTGGAATCCGGGACTAGCGTCCTACGAGCAGTACTTC.

This chain connects TRBV12-3 or TRBV12-4 to TRBJ1-2, with D unresolved. This CDR3 contains 13 residues. The V end was cut by 2 bases, the J end by 0 bases, with 4 bases between. CDR3 loop: CASSLHANYGYTF. As DNA, the CDR3 is TGTGCCAGCAGTTTACACGCTAACTATGGCTACACCTTC.

The chain couples TRBV30 to TRBJ2-2, with D uncertain. The CDR3 loop spans 12 amino acids. Trimming stripped 3 bases from V and 6 bases from J, with 8 bases between. From germline, CDR1 is GTSNPN and CDR2 SVGIG (reference sequence). In DNA, the CDR3 is TGTGCCTGGAGACCCCAGGCCGGGGAGCTGTTTTTT. Translating it yields CAWRPQAGELFF.